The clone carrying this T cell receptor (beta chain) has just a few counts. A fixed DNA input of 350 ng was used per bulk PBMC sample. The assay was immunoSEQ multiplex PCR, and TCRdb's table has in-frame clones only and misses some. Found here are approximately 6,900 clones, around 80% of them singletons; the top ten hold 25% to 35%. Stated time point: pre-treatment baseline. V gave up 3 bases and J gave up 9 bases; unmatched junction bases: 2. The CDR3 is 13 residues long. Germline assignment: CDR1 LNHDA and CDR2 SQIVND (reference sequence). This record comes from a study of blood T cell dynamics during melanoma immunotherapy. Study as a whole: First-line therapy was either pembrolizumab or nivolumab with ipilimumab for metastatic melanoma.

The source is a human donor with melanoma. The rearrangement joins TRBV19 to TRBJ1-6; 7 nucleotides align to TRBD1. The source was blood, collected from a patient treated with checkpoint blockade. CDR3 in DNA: TGTGCCAGTAGTATGACAGGGCTTTCACCCCTCCACTTT. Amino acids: CASSMTGLSPLHF. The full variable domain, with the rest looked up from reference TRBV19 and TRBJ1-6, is DGGITQSPKYLFRKEGQNVTLSCEQNLNHDAMYWYRQDPGQGLRLIYYSQIVNDFQKGDIAEGYSVSREKKESFPLTVTSAQKNPTAFYLCASSMTGLSPLHFGNGTRLTVT.